The 20 T cell receptor beta chains below were found in one sample sequenced in a study of spatial heterogeneity in lung cancer. General study findings and limits: Tracking of tumor mutation counts was seen in expanded intratumoral alpha and beta TCR counts.

These receptors are not linked to any known antigen. TCRdb reprocessed the 5' RACE reads via MiXCR and lists one record per CDR3 protein. Of roughly 28,000 distinct CDR3 sequences in the sample, more than 5.5% were seen once. Indicated time point: sample taken at primary tumor resection. Sequencing was performed on lung tumor tissue, taken at surgery. The receptors here all came from a male donor with early-stage non-small cell lung cancer.

The sample holds many counts of this clonotype. The V gene is TRBV6-1, the J gene TRBJ1-4; D possibly corresponds to TRBD1 (6 bases). Germline V gene lookup returns CDR1 MNHNS and CDR2 SASEGT. V was cut by 6 bases and J by 5 bases, with 13 bases left in between. This CDR3 spans 14 amino acids. In nucleotides, the CDR3 is TGTGCCAGCAGCGCGGACAGAGGAAATGAAAAACTGTTTTTT. This sequence encodes CASSADRGNEKLFF.

This clonotype showed up many times. The genes are TRBV11-2 and TRBJ1-6; tentative D call: TRBD1 (6 bases). This CDR3 spans 15 amino acids. V was clipped by 0 bases and J by 9 bases, with 12 bases between them. Germline V gene sequence: CDR1 SGHAT, CDR2 FQNNGV. CDR3 DNA: TGTGCCAGCAGCTTAGACGGGGGCGAGGGTTCACCCCTCCACTTT. The encoded protein is CASSLDGGEGSPLHF.

The rearrangement uses TRBV5-1 and TRBJ1-2, with 9 bases lining up with TRBD1. Germline CDR1 and CDR2: SGHRS and YFSETQ. The ends lost 1 base at V and 8 bases at J; junction bases unmatched: 9. The CDR3 contains 15 residues. Here the CDR3 reads CASSLNSGTGLGYTF. The CDR3 nucleotides are TGCGCCAGCAGCTTGAACTCGGGGACAGGGTTGGGCTACACCTTC.

There are a few counts of this clonotype. The genes are TRBV7-9 and TRBJ2-5; D is perhaps TRBD2 (6 bases). Germline CDR1 SEHNR, CDR2 FQNEAQ (reference sequence). This CDR3 has 16 residues. Trimming removed 3 bases at V and 5 bases at J, with 19 bases between. The CDR3 DNA follows: TGTGCCAGCAGCTTCGCCCTTAGCGGCGAAACGGAGACCCAGTACTTC. Its translation is CASSFALSGETETQYF.

This clonotype was counted many times. This chain links TRBV6-5 with TRBJ2-3; D uncertain. CDR1 and CDR2 from the germline V gene are MNHEY and SVGAGI. The V and J ends lost 6 bases and 6 bases respectively, with 16 bases between them. The CDR3 has 14 amino acids. The CDR3 sequence is CASSTEHAMDTQYF. The CDR3, as DNA: TGTGCCAGCAGCACAGAGCATGCGATGGATACGCAGTATTTT.

This clonotype was observed a handful of times. The chain is built from TRBV7-2 and TRBJ2-7, with 8 bases aligning to TRBD2. After removal of 5 bases from V and 3 bases from J, the junction contained 6 bases not matched to a gene. This CDR3 has 14 amino acids. Germline V CDR1 and CDR2: SGHTA, FQGNSA. The CDR3 is CASSPSGGIYEQYF. The CDR3 DNA sequence: TGTGCCAGCAGCCCCAGCGGGGGCATCTACGAGCAGTACTTC.

This clonotype was detected a few times. This chain joins TRBV5-4 and TRBJ2-3, with 7 nucleotides matching TRBD1. Germline V gives CDR1 SGHNT, CDR2 YYREEE (reference sequence). With 1 base clipped from V and 2 bases from J, the junction kept 4 bases outside the gene matches. CDR3 length: 15 amino acids. This CDR3 is CASSLTGVLTDTQYF. The CDR3 bases are TGTGCCAGCAGCTTGACAGGGGTTCTCACAGATACGCAGTATTTT.

V is TRBV10-3 and J is TRBJ2-5; D gene ambiguous. V was trimmed by 0 bases and J by 2 bases, leaving 7 bases between them. CDR1 and CDR2 (germline): ENHRY, SYGVKD. The CDR3 totals 14 residues. The CDR3 bases are TGTGCCATCAGTGAGTCGGAAGGTCAAGAGACCCAGTACTTC. Amino acid sequence: CAISESEGQETQYF.

Sample share makes this clonotype medium-sized. V is TRBV4-1 and J is TRBJ2-3; D gene ambiguous. Trimming removed 3 bases from V and 5 bases from J, with 9 bases in between. Per germline, CDR1 MGHRA and CDR2 YSYEKL. The CDR3 contains 13 residues. CDR3 loop: CASSHPPGDTQYF. The CDR3 nucleotides read TGCGCCAGCAGCCACCCTCCGGGAGATACGCAGTATTTT.

The chain combines TRBV7-2 with TRBJ1-3; D gene unclear. Germline lookup yields CDR1 SGHTA and CDR2 FQGNSA. V lost 5 bases and J lost 1, with 6 bases in between. The CDR3 runs to 13 residues. The CDR3 here is CASSTVSGNTIYF. As DNA, the CDR3 is TGTGCCAGCAGCACGGTATCTGGAAACACCATATATTTT.

Notes on this clonotype: Being one base from a much bigger clone, this may be a read error. This chain connects TRBV4-3 to TRBJ1-5; 10 nucleotides line up with TRBD1. The CDR3 consists of 14 residues. Germline CDR1 is LGHNA and CDR2 is YSLEER. CDR3: CANSRTGGGQPQHF. CDR3 in DNA: TGCGCCAACAGCCGGACAGGGGGAGGGCAGCCCCAGCATTTT.

The table lists this clonotype with many counts. V is TRBV9 and J is TRBJ2-5; the match to TRBD2 covers 10 bases. The ends lost 3 bases at V and 5 bases at J; junction bases unmatched: 13. The CDR3 has 17 residues. Germline V gene lookup returns CDR1 SGDLS and CDR2 YYNGEE. In nucleotides, the CDR3 is TGTGCCAGCAGCGGATCAGCGGGGGGGCTAGTATCGGAGACCCAGTACTTC. Amino acids: CASSGSAGGLVSETQYF.

This clonotype was observed many times. The V call is TRBV20-1, the J call TRBJ1-5; D call uncertain. The CDR3 runs to 14 residues. Germline V gene lookup returns CDR1 DFQATT and CDR2 SNEGSKA (reference sequence). Trimming left V 3 bases short and J 0 bases short, with 9 bases between. CDR3 nucleotide sequence: TGCAGTGCTAGCCCCATTTATAGCAATCAGCCCCAGCATTTT. Its protein product is CSASPIYSNQPQHF.

The chain joins TRBV7-8 to TRBJ2-4, with a weak D call TRBD1 (6 bases). CDR1 and CDR2 (germline): SGHVS, FQNEAQ. The V and J ends lost 5 bases and 5 bases respectively, with 16 bases between them. CDR3 size: 15 residues. This CDR3 reads CASSPQGSIENIQYF. The CDR3 DNA reads as TGTGCCAGCAGCCCCCAGGGGAGTATAGAAAACATTCAGTACTTC.

This clonotype has ten or more counts. The gene calls are TRBV6-2 or TRBV6-3 and TRBJ1-2; D is perhaps TRBD1 (5 bases). CDR3 length equals 17 residues. V lost 6 bases, J lost 4 bases, and 24 bases lay in between. The germline V gene encodes CDR1 MNHEY and CDR2 SVGEGT. CDR3 DNA sequence: TGTGCCAGCAGACCACTCGTCCGGCGGGGGTTAGGCTATGGCTACACCTTC. Translating it yields CASRPLVRRGLGYGYTF.

This clonotype was recorded at least ten times. The chain links TRBV20-1 to TRBJ2-1; TRBD2 aligns across 10 bases. V lost 0 bases and J lost 7; bases outside the gene matches: 6. CDR1 is DFQATT, CDR2 SNEGSKA, per germline (reference sequence). This CDR3 has 15 residues. The CDR3 protein is CSARDQRGGNNEQFF. CDR3 bases: TGCAGTGCTAGAGATCAGCGGGGGGGCAATAATGAGCAGTTCTTC.

The gene calls are TRBV27 and TRBJ2-3; no clear D. This CDR3 has 14 amino acids. Germline assignment: CDR1 MNHEY and CDR2 SMNVEV (reference sequence). Trimming shortened V by 0 bases and J by 5 bases, and 9 bases separated the two germline ends. The CDR3 reads CASSLSGNLDTQYF. The CDR3 DNA reads TGTGCCAGCAGTTTATCTGGTAACTTAGATACGCAGTATTTT.

The chain recombines TRBV28 with TRBJ1-2; 11 bases are a match to TRBD1. The CDR3 is 15 residues long. The germline gives CDR1 MDHEN, CDR2 SYDVKM. V shed 4 bases and J 6 bases; nucleotides not matched to a gene: 7. The CDR3 sequence is CASSSPGQGENGYTF. The DNA for the CDR3 is TGTGCCAGCAGTTCTCCGGGACAGGGGGAGAATGGCTACACCTTC.

This clonotype has ten or more counts. The rearrangement joins TRBV10-3 to TRBJ2-3; D is unclear. With 5 bases removed from V and 1 base from J, the gap between germline ends came to 10 bases. The CDR3 totals 14 residues. CDR1 and CDR2 from the germline V gene are ENHRY and SYGVKD. The DNA for the CDR3 is TGTGCCATCAGTCCTACCAGCGGCACAGATACGCAGTATTTT. Its protein is CAISPTSGTDTQYF.

Ten or more counts support this clonotype. This chain links TRBV10-3 with TRBJ1-2; TRBD1 is a possible D gene (5 bases). CDR1 and CDR2 (germline): ENHRY, SYGVKD. This CDR3 has 14 amino acids. V was clipped by 0 bases and J by 7 bases, with 12 bases between them. CDR3: CAISESRRASGYTF. In DNA, the CDR3 is TGTGCCATCAGTGAGTCCCGCAGGGCTAGTGGCTACACCTTC.